A single sample gave rise to the 21 T cell receptor beta chains below, sequenced in a study of cytomegalovirus exposure and HLA in healthy donors. Primers included in the PCR were 60 Vbeta and 13 Jbeta primers. The repertoire was sequenced with immunoSEQ multiplex PCR; TCRdb's copy has only in-frame clones and lacks some. The sample yields around 170,000 clones, about three quarters seen once. The sequencing sample was made of PBMCs. Receptors were obtained from a girl between 10 and 17 years old in good health and CMV-seronegative.

The J gene is TRBJ2-1, the V gene TRBV10-1; D unclear. From germline, CDR1 is WNHNN and CDR2 SYGVQD (reference sequence). This CDR3 region has 11 residues. V dropped 4 bases and J dropped 12 bases, with 10 bases sitting between them. CDR3 in DNA: TGCGCCAGCAGTGGTGAGTCTGGGCAGTTCTTC. It specifies CASSGESGQFF.

This chain connects TRBV13 to TRBJ2-7, with a tentative D call TRBD2 (5 bases). Trimming took off 4 bases at V and 3 bases at J, with 7 bases between the two ends. Germline V gene data show CDR1 as PRHDT and CDR2 as FYEKMQ (reference sequence). This CDR3 is built from 12 residues. The CDR3 region is CASSSGSYEQYF. In DNA, the CDR3 is TGTGCCAGCAGCTCGGGGAGCTACGAGCAGTACTTC.

The genes are TRBV7-6 and TRBJ1-1; D not certain. There are 16 residues in the CDR3. From germline, CDR1 is SGHVS and CDR2 FNYEAQ. V lost 1 base and J lost 0, with 12 bases in between. The CDR3 reads CASSLGLEEMNTEAFF. CDR3 coding DNA: TGTGCCAGCAGCTTAGGCTTGGAGGAAATGAACACTGAAGCTTTCTTT.

The chain joins TRBV7-6 to TRBJ2-7; possibly TRBD2 for D (6 bases). Trimming removed 0 bases from V and 2 bases from J, with 14 bases in between. From germline, CDR1 is SGHVS and CDR2 FNYEAQ. This CDR3 has 16 amino acids. CDR3 loop: CASSLASGLRTYEQYF. The CDR3, as DNA: TGTGCCAGCAGCTTAGCTTCGGGACTTCGTACCTACGAGCAGTACTTC.

Worth noting for this clone: The identical CDR3 is also encoded by other nucleotide sequences in the sample. This chain uses TRBV18 with TRBJ1-6; 9 bases match TRBD1. The V gene end was trimmed by 3 bases and the J gene end by 7 bases; junction bases not matched to a gene: 1. From germline, CDR1 is KGHSH and CDR2 LQKENI. The CDR3 sequence is 14 residues long. Here the CDR3 reads CASSPDRGNSPLHF. CDR3 DNA: TGTGCCAGCTCACCGGACAGGGGAAATTCACCCCTCCACTTT.

Turning to this clone: The junction differs from germline at one of its ends, possibly a read error. This chain links TRBV28 with TRBJ1-1, with a possible D match to TRBD1 (5 bases). CDR3 length equals 15 residues. The V gene's germline CDR1 is MDHEN and CDR2 SYDVKM. The CDR3 region has the DNA TGTGCCAGCAGTTTCGTTTCAGGGTTGAACGCTGAAGCTTTCTTT. Its protein product is CASSFVSGLNAEAFF.

CDR3 protein: CASSARDGYTF. In DNA, the CDR3 is TGCGCCAGCAGCGCCCGGGATGGCTACACCTTC. V is TRBV5-1 and J is TRBJ1-2, with D unresolved. V lost 4 bases and J lost 6, with 7 bases in between. CDR3 length: 11 amino acids. CDR1 is SGHRS and CDR2 is YFSETQ in the germline V gene.

The chain combines TRBV10-3 with TRBJ2-3; 7 positions match TRBD1. Germline trimming cut 3 bases from V and 5 bases from J; bases unmatched to any gene: 8. The CDR3 runs 15 residues. Germline V gives CDR1 ENHRY, CDR2 SYGVKD. The CDR3 loop is CAISDPRDSGDTQYF. The CDR3 DNA reads as TGTGCCATCAGTGACCCACGGGACAGTGGAGATACGCAGTATTTT.

V gene TRBV27 combines with J gene TRBJ1-1; TRBD1 matches at 9 bases. The junction had 5 bases not matched to a gene; V was cut back by 5 bases and J by 1 base. CDR1 and CDR2 (germline): MNHEY, SMNVEV (reference sequence). The CDR3 length is 15 residues. The CDR3 DNA is TGTGCCAGCAGTCAGGGACAGGGTGAGAACACTGAAGCTTTCTTT. It codes for CASSQGQGENTEAFF.

This chain joins TRBV5-1 and TRBJ2-1, with 10 positions matching TRBD2. This CDR3 comprises 15 residues. Germline assignment: CDR1 SGHRS and CDR2 YFSETQ. Unmatched junction bases numbered 7, after V lost 2 bases and J lost 8 bases. The CDR3 DNA sequence: TGCGCCAGCAGCTTTCAGCGGGGGGGCCTCGATGAGCAGTTCTTC. This sequence encodes CASSFQRGGLDEQFF.

The rearrangement links TRBV15 to TRBJ2-7; D perhaps matches TRBD1 (5 bases). This CDR3 spans 14 amino acids. V was shortened by 4 bases and J by 0 bases, with 10 bases between the two germline ends. CDR1 is LNHNV and CDR2 is YYDKDF in the germline V gene (reference sequence). The CDR3 protein is CATSNRRSSYEQYF. The CDR3, as DNA: TGTGCCACCAGCAACAGGCGGAGCTCCTACGAGCAGTACTTC.

The rearrangement joins TRBV6-5 to TRBJ2-3; 9 positions agree with TRBD2. In germline, CDR1 is MNHEY, CDR2 SVGAGI. There are 15 residues in the CDR3. With V trimmed by 4 bases and J by 6 bases, 8 bases remained unmatched. The CDR3 bases are TGTGCCAGCAGTTCCAGCGGGGGGCCGGGGGATACGCAGTATTTT. This codes for CASSSSGGPGDTQYF.

Details on this clone: The junction and the germline gene differ at one end; a read error may be behind it. The DNA for the CDR3 is TGTGCTAGCAGCTTAGCTAGCGGGGGGGCCTTTGATACGCAGTATTTT. Translating it yields CASSLASGGAFDTQYF. The chain recombines TRBV7-7 with TRBJ2-3; 12 nucleotides align to TRBD2. The CDR3 spans 16 residues. Germline V gene data show CDR1 as SSHAT and CDR2 as FNYEAQ (reference sequence).

This clone has a handful of counts. The gene calls are TRBV6-5 and TRBJ1-6; D might be TRBD1 (6 bases). This CDR3 is built from 15 residues. Germline V gives CDR1 MNHEY, CDR2 SVGAGI. Trimming left V 7 bases short and J 7 bases short, with 17 bases between. CDR3 residues: CASTQPGTLNSPLHF. Here the CDR3 DNA reads TGTGCCAGCACCCAACCCGGGACACTGAATTCACCCCTCCACTTT.

The V and J genes are TRBV13 and TRBJ1-1; D perhaps matches TRBD1 (5 bases). V was cut by 0 bases and J by 6 bases, with 17 bases left in between. This CDR3 is 16 amino acids long. Germline loops: CDR1 PRHDT, CDR2 FYEKMQ (reference sequence). The CDR3 DNA reads as TGTGCCAGCAGCTTAGGCCGGGCAGGGAGGCGCGCTGAAGCTTTCTTT. Its translation is CASSLGRAGRRAEAFF.

This chain joins TRBV5-1 and TRBJ1-5; perhaps TRBD1 as D (6 bases). The CDR3 length is 15 residues. Trimming left V 0 bases short and J 5 bases short, with 12 bases between. Germline V gene sequence: CDR1 SGHRS, CDR2 YFSETQ. As DNA, the CDR3 is TGCGCCAGCAGCTTGGCCCCAGGGGCCGATCAGCCCCAGCATTTT. Its translation is CASSLAPGADQPQHF.

This clone was seen only a few times. The rearrangement joins TRBV7-3 to TRBJ2-2; a weak D match, TRBD1 (6 bases). V lost 5 bases to trimming and J lost 1 base, with 14 bases between them. The CDR3 totals 16 residues. The germline CDR1 and CDR2 sequences are SGHTA and FQGTGA. The CDR3 reads CASSQRQVVNTGELFF. CDR3 nucleotide sequence: TGTGCCAGCAGCCAGAGACAGGTCGTGAACACCGGGGAGCTGTTTTTT.

The CDR3 DNA reads as TGTGCCAGCAGTGATTCTCTAGCGGGGGTTACGTACCCTAGCACAGATACGCAGTATTTT. Protein: CASSDSLAGVTYPSTDTQYF. The gene calls are TRBV6-1 and TRBJ2-3, with 10 bases identical to TRBD2. J gave up 0 bases and V 3 bases, and 15 bases lay outside the gene matches. This CDR3 is built from 20 residues. The germline CDR1 and CDR2 sequences are MNHNS and SASEGT.

V usage is TRBV5-1 and J usage is TRBJ2-6, with 7 bases aligning to TRBD1. The CDR3 spans 17 residues. J gave up 0 bases and V 0 bases, and 3 bases lay outside the gene matches. The V gene's germline CDR1 is SGHRS and CDR2 YFSETQ. The CDR3 loop reads CASSLARDSSGANVLTF. CDR3 sequence (DNA): TGCGCCAGCAGCTTGGCCCGGGACAGCTCTGGGGCCAACGTCCTGACTTTC. The full variable domain, its missing parts supplied by reference TRBV5-1 and TRBJ2-6, is KAGVTQTPRYLIKTRGQQVTLSCSPISGHRSVSWYQQTPGQGLQFLFEYFSETQRNKGNFPGRFSGRQFSNSRSEMNVSTLELGDSALYLCASSLARDSSGANVLTFGAGSRLTVL.

This chain uses TRBV2 with TRBJ1-1; TRBD1 matches at 9 bases. CDR3 size: 17 residues. Germline CDR1 and CDR2: SNHLY and FYNNEI. Unmatched junction bases numbered 12, after V lost 6 bases and J lost 1 base. The CDR3 bases are TGTGCCAGCAGAGATTGGACAGGGGTTATAGGGAACACTGAAGCTTTCTTT. Its protein is CASRDWTGVIGNTEAFF.

A few counts support this clone. The chain links TRBV12-5 to TRBJ1-2, with D unresolved. Germline CDR1 is LGHNT and CDR2 is FRNRAP. Trimming took off 7 bases at V and 6 bases at J, with 12 bases between the two ends. The CDR3 covers 12 residues. The CDR3 DNA sequence: TGTGCTAGTGCCCTTTCTGCTAATGGCTACACCTTC. Translating gives CASALSANGYTF.